One and the same sample provided the 2 T cell receptor beta chains below, sequenced in a study of a mutant IDH1 vaccine in newly diagnosed glioma. For these receptors, no antigen is known. Profiled with immunoSEQ multiplex PCR; TCRdb holds only in-frame clones, not every one. Of about 94,000 clones in the sample, roughly 91% were seen once. Time point described: week 47, end of study. Vaccinated patients received 300 ug of mutant IDH1 20-mer peptide per dose, with topical imiquimod. Sequences were derived from PBMCs, sampled from a glioma patient whose treatment included an IDH1 peptide vaccine. These receptors were taken from a woman aged 45-60 years with glioma.

This clone has just one count. This chain joins TRBV6-1 and TRBJ2-7, with D perhaps being TRBD1 or TRBD2 (7 bases each). The CDR3 length is 12 residues. Germline V gene lookup returns CDR1 MNHNS and CDR2 SASEGT. Deletions cut 6 bases from V and 7 bases from J, with 13 bases between. CDR3 in amino acids: CASRPQGGEQYF. The CDR3 bases are TGTGCCAGCAGACCCCAGGGGGGGGAGCAGTACTTC.

The V and J genes are TRBV28 and TRBJ1-1, with D tentatively TRBD1 (5 bases). This CDR3 has 15 amino acids. With 2 bases removed from V and 1 base from J, the gap between germline ends came to 11 bases. The germline V gene has CDR1 MDHEN and CDR2 SYDVKM. The CDR3 nucleotides are TGTGCCAGCAGTTTAGAGGGCAGGGAGAACACTGAAGCTTTCTTT. Translating it yields CASSLEGRENTEAFF.